One and the same sample provided the 8 T cell receptor beta chains below, sequenced in a study of blood T cells in healthy people across ages. A second PCR of about 6 to 12 cycles used a sample-barcoded 5' primer and a J-beta primer mix. From the 5' RACE reads, TCRdb called clonotypes with MiXCR, one entry per CDR3 protein. Of fewer than 700,000 distinct CDR3 sequences listed, 40% to 50% are singletons. The specimen sequenced was blood. The receptors shown here come from a man older than 75 in good health.

This chain joins TRBV7-2 and TRBJ2-3; 10 bases line up with TRBD2. The CDR3 is 16 amino acids. Germline loops: CDR1 SGHTA, CDR2 FQGNSA. The V segment lost 2 bases and the J segment 2 bases; nucleotides outside the gene matches: 4. Written as DNA, the CDR3 is TGTGCCAGCAGCTTAAAACTAGCGGGGTACACAGATACGCAGTATTTT. Its translation: CASSLKLAGYTDTQYF.

This clonotype was recorded a few times. The rearrangement uses TRBV11-2 and TRBJ2-7; tentative D call: TRBD1 (6 bases). The assigned J gene may be wrong: the sequence end matches TRBJ2-5 better. The CDR3 runs 12 residues. Germline V gives CDR1 SGHAT, CDR2 FQNNGV. The CDR3 region has the DNA TGTGCCAGCAGCTTAGCAGGGGCGACCCAGTACTTC. Amino acid sequence: CASSLAGATQYF.

This clonotype was observed at least ten times. V usage is TRBV11-2 and J usage is TRBJ1-4; no reliable D call. CDR1 and CDR2 from the germline V gene are SGHAT and FQNNGV. V gave up 0 bases and J gave up 8 bases, with 13 bases separating them. This CDR3 has 15 amino acids. The CDR3 loop reads CASSLDSVGKEKLFF. As DNA, the CDR3 is TGTGCCAGCAGCTTAGATTCAGTAGGAAAGGAAAAACTGTTTTTT.

This clonotype was counted a few times. The rearrangement uses TRBV24-1 and TRBJ2-1; D perhaps matches TRBD2 (6 bases). This CDR3 is 13 amino acids long. Germline V lookup: CDR1 KGHDR, CDR2 SFDVKD. V lost 9 bases to trimming and J lost 6 bases, with 14 bases between them. The CDR3 region has the DNA TGTGCCACCGGGACGGGAGCTCTCAATGAGCAGTTCTTC. The encoded protein is CATGTGALNEQFF.

This clonotype was counted only a few times. This chain joins TRBV20-1 and TRBJ1-2; D is undetermined. Germline CDR1 is DFQATT and CDR2 is SNEGSKA (reference sequence). Trimming stripped 0 bases from V and 5 bases from J, with 10 bases between. CDR3 size: 13 residues. The CDR3 spells CSARDSVEYGYTF. For the CDR3, the DNA is TGCAGTGCTAGAGATTCCGTAGAGTATGGCTACACCTTC.

This chain connects TRBV30 to TRBJ1-2, with D unresolved. Germline V CDR1 and CDR2: GTSNPN, SVGIG (reference sequence). The length of the CDR3 is 12 residues. Between the trimmed V and J ends, which lost 1 base and 3 bases, there was a span of 6 bases. In nucleotides, the CDR3 is TGTGCCTGGAGTGGGCAGTACTATGGCTACACCTTC. This translates into CAWSGQYYGYTF.

The V call is TRBV7-9, the J call TRBJ1-1, with 7 positions matching TRBD1. The CDR3 is 14 residues long. In germline, CDR1 is SEHNR, CDR2 FQNEAQ (reference sequence). V trimming: 2 bases; J trimming: 4 bases; junction bases outside the gene matches: 4. The CDR3 nucleotides are TGTGCCAGCAGCTTAACAGGGGTCGTCACTGAAGCTTTCTTT. Its translation: CASSLTGVVTEAFF.

As to this clonotype: A single base separates this from a much larger clone, so it may be a read error. This chain links TRBV11-2 with TRBJ2-3, with a possible D match to TRBD2 (5 bases). The CDR3 has 16 amino acids. Per germline, CDR1 SGHAT and CDR2 FQNNGV. Trimming took off 0 bases at V and 2 bases at J, with 12 bases between the two ends. CDR3 in DNA: TGTGCCAGCAGCTTAGAGTCCGGGGTCCCCACAGATACGCAGTATTTT. Amino acids: CASSLESGVPTDTQYF.